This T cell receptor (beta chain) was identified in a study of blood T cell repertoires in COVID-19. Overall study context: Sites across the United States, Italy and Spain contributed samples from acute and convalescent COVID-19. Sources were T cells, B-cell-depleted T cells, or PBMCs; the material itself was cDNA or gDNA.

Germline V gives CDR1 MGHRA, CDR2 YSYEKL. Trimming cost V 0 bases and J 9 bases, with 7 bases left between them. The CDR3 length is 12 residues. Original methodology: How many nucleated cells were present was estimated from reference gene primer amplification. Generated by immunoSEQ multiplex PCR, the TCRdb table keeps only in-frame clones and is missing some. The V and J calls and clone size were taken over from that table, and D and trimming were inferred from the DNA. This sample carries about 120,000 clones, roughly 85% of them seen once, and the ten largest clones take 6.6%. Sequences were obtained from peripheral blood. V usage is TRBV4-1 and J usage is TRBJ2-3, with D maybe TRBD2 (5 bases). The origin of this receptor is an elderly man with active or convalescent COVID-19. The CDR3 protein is CASSQDSGTQYF. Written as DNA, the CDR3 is TGCGCCAGCAGCCAAGATTCGGGAACGCAGTATTTT.